This TCR beta chain stems from a study of blood T cell repertoires in COVID-19. As for the study in general: Acute-phase and convalescent COVID-19 samples originated in the United States, Italy and Spain.

CDR1 is SGHNT and CDR2 is YYREEE in the germline V gene (reference sequence). After removal of 3 bases from V and 5 bases from J, the junction contained 11 bases not matched to a gene. This CDR3 has 16 amino acids. Sequencing used immunoSEQ multiplex PCR; TCRdb keeps in-frame clones, though not all of them. The table includes approximately 100,000 clones, about 85% detected once. This clonotype was sampled from a human donor in a cohort sampled during active COVID-19. What was sequenced was peripheral blood. The chain links TRBV5-4 to TRBJ1-3, with 7 positions matching TRBD1. CDR3 amino acids: CASSSGDSASRNTIYF. The CDR3 coding sequence is TGTGCCAGCAGCTCGGGGGACAGCGCTAGTAGAAACACCATATATTTT.